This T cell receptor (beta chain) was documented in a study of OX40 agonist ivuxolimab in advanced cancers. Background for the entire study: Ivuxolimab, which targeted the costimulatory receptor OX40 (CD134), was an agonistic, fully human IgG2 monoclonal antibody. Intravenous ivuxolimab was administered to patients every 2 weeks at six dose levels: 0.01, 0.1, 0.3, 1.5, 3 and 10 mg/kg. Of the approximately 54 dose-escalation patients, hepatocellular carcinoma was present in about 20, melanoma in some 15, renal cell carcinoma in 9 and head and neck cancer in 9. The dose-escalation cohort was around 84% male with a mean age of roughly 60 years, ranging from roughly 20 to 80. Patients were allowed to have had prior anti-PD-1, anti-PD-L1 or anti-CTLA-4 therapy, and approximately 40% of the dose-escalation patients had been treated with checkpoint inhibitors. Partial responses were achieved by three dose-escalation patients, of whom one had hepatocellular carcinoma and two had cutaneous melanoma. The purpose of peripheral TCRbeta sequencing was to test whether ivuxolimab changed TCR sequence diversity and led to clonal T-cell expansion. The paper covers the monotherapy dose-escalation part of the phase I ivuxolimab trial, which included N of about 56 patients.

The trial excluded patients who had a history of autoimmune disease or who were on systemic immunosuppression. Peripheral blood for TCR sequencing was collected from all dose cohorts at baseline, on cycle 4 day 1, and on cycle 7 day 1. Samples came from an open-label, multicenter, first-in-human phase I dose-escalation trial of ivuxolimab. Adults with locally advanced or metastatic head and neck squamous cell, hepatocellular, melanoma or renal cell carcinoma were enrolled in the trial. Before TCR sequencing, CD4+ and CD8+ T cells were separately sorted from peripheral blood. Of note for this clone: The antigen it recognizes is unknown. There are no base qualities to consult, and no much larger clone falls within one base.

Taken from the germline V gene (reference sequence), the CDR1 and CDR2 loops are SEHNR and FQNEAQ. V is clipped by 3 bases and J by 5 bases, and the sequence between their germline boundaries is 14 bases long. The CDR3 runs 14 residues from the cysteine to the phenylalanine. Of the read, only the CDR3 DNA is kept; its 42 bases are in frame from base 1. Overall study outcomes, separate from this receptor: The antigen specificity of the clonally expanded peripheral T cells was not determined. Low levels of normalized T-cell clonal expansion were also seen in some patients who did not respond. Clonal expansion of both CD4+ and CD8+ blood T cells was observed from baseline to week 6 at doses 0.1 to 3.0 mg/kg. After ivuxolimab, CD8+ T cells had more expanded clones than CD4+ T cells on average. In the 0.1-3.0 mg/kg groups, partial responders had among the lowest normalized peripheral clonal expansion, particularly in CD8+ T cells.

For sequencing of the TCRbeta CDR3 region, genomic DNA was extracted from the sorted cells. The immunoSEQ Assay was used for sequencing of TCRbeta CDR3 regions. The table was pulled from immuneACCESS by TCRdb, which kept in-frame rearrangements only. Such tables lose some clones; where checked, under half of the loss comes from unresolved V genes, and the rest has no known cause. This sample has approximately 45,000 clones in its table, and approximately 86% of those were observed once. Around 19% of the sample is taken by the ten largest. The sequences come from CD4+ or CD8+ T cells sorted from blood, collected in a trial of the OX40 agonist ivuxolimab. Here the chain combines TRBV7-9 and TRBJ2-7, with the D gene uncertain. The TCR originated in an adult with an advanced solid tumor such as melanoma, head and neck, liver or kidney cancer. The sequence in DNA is TGTGCCAGCAGCTTCAGGACGGTCGGTGACGAGCAGTACTTC. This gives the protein CASSFRTVGDEQYF.